This T cell receptor beta chain stems from a study of T cell responses to AZD1222 COVID-19 vaccine. Repertoires were generated with immunoSEQ multiplex PCR, while TCRdb's copy carries only in-frame clones and drops some. The table has about 50,000 clones, 88% seen once. This clone is a singleton in its sample. The specimen comprised peripheral blood, sampled on day 0 of AZD1222 vaccination. The TCR was taken from an adult in good health.

CDR3 residues: CASSPAGTGLLEQYF. Written as DNA, the CDR3 is TGTGCCAGTAGTCCCGCCGGGACAGGGCTATTGGAGCAGTACTTC. The chain has TRBV19 and TRBJ2-7; TRBD1 matches 9 bases. V lost 5 bases and J lost 7; bases outside the gene matches: 12. This CDR3 is 15 amino acids long. The germline V gene encodes CDR1 LNHDA and CDR2 SQIVND (reference sequence).